Listed here are 12 T cell receptor beta chains from one sample, sequenced in a study of blood T cell repertoires in COVID-19. TCRdb's table, derived via immunoSEQ multiplex PCR, lists solely in-frame clones and lacks some. The sample comprises some 170,000 clones, roughly 86% of which are singletons, and 1.6% rests with the top ten. Sequenced sample: peripheral blood. The receptors derive from a woman in her forties or fifties with acute or convalescent COVID-19.

The rearrangement links TRBV7-3 to TRBJ2-2; D ambiguous. The V and J ends lost 5 bases and 2 bases respectively, with 6 bases between them. The CDR3 totals 13 residues. Germline values: CDR1 SGHTA, CDR2 FQGTGA. The CDR3 DNA is TGTGCCAGCAGCCCAGGAAACACCGGGGAGCTGTTTTTT. This codes for CASSPGNTGELFF.

This sequence joins TRBV9 and TRBJ2-1; 11 bases align to TRBD2. V dropped 4 bases and J dropped 13; count of bases not matched to a gene: 10. The V gene's germline CDR1 is SGDLS and CDR2 YYNGEE. This CDR3 has 14 amino acids. The CDR3 sequence is CASSPPIAGGDQFF. The CDR3 DNA is TGTGCCAGCAGCCCTCCGATAGCGGGAGGGGATCAGTTCTTC.

The chain has TRBV2 and TRBJ2-7, with 8 bases matching TRBD2. The ends lost 8 bases at V and 3 bases at J; junction bases unmatched: 12. CDR1 and CDR2 from the germline V gene are SNHLY and FYNNEI. The CDR3 is 15 amino acids. For the CDR3, the DNA is TGTGCCAGCCGTGGTCAATTAGCGGGGAGCTACGAGCAGTACTTC. It codes for CASRGQLAGSYEQYF.

The V and J genes are TRBV11-3 and TRBJ2-3, with D maybe TRBD1 (6 bases). The CDR3 consists of 15 residues. CDR1 is SGHNT and CDR2 is YENEEA in the germline V gene. Trimming removed 5 bases at V and 2 bases at J, with 14 bases between. CDR3 in amino acids: CASSDRNDYTDTQYF. CDR3 nucleotides: TGTGCCAGCAGCGACAGGAACGATTACACAGATACGCAGTATTTT.

The chain couples TRBV6-4 to TRBJ1-2, with D possibly matching TRBD1 (6 bases). From germline, CDR1 is MRHNA and CDR2 SNTAGT. V lost 6 bases to trimming and J lost 1 base, with 15 bases between them. The CDR3 is 15 amino acids. As DNA, the CDR3 is TGTGCCAGCAGGCGGGAGGGGGACATTAACTATGGCTACACCTTC. It encodes CASRREGDINYGYTF.

The rearrangement joins TRBV6-5 to TRBJ1-6, with 7 bases that match TRBD1. The germline gives CDR1 MNHEY, CDR2 SVGAGI. The J segment lost 5 bases and the V segment lost 1 base, leaving 5 bases of the junction unmatched. This CDR3 spans 16 amino acids. CDR3 amino acids: CASSYLQGIHNSPLHF. CDR3 sequence (DNA): TGTGCCAGCAGTTACTTACAGGGGATCCATAATTCACCCCTCCACTTT.

This chain joins TRBV27 and TRBJ2-7; a possible D gene is TRBD2 (5 bases). The CDR3 has 14 amino acids. V was cut by 5 bases and J by 3 bases, with 14 bases left in between. Germline V gives CDR1 MNHEY, CDR2 SMNVEV (reference sequence). The CDR3 here is CASSPRVEGYEQYF. The DNA of the CDR3 is TGTGCCAGCAGTCCCCGGGTCGAGGGCTACGAGCAGTACTTC.

The table lists this clone with a count of one. The rearrangement links TRBV5-5 to TRBJ2-7; 8 bases are a match to TRBD1. Germline V gene lookup returns CDR1 SGHKS and CDR2 YYEKEE (reference sequence). The CDR3 has 15 amino acids. With V trimmed by 4 bases and J by 0 bases, 6 bases remained unmatched. The CDR3 sequence: CASSPTGALSYEQYF. CDR3 sequence (DNA): TGTGCCAGCAGCCCGACAGGGGCCCTCTCCTACGAGCAGTACTTC.

This chain connects TRBV11-3 to TRBJ2-1; D is possibly TRBD1 (6 bases). This CDR3 is 14 amino acids long. The V gene's germline CDR1 is SGHNT and CDR2 YENEEA. Trimming removed 5 bases from V and 7 bases from J, with 15 bases in between. This CDR3 reads CASSTEGQLNEQFF. The CDR3 DNA sequence: TGTGCCAGCAGCACGGAAGGACAGTTAAATGAGCAGTTCTTC.

This sequence joins TRBV19 and TRBJ2-7; tentatively, D is TRBD1 (6 bases). V was shortened by 5 bases and J by 0 bases, with 8 bases between the two germline ends. This CDR3 region has 13 residues. Germline assignment: CDR1 LNHDA and CDR2 SQIVND (reference sequence). The CDR3 DNA is TGTGCCAGTAGTGAACAGGGCTCCTACGAGCAGTACTTC. This sequence encodes CASSEQGSYEQYF.

This clone occurred a few times. V usage is TRBV3-1 (or the pseudogene TRBV3-2) and J usage is TRBJ1-1; no reliable D call. Looked up from germline, CDR1 is LGHDT and CDR2 is YNNKEL (reference sequence). This CDR3 comprises 14 residues. Trimming shortened V by 6 bases and J by 0 bases, and 11 bases separated the two germline ends. The chain's CDR3 is CASSSDFMNTEAFF. The CDR3 nucleotides read TGTGCCAGCAGTTCTGACTTCATGAACACTGAAGCTTTCTTT.

This chain connects TRBV2 to TRBJ1-5; D possibly corresponds to TRBD1 (6 bases). The germline CDR1 and CDR2 sequences are SNHLY and FYNNEI. Trimming took 5 bases from V and 5 from J, leaving 10 bases between them. This CDR3 comprises 13 residues. CDR3: CASSTQGDQPQHF. In DNA, the CDR3 is TGTGCCAGCAGTACACAGGGAGATCAGCCCCAGCATTTT. The variable domain in full, with the rest retrieved from reference TRBV2 and TRBJ1-5, is EPEVTQTPSHQVTQMGQEVILRCVPISNHLYFYWYRQILGQKVEFLVSFYNNEISEKSEIFDDQFSVERPDGSNFTLKIRSTKLEDSAMYFCASSTQGDQPQHFGDGTRLSIL.